This TCR beta chain was recorded in a study of human T cells and chemical hapten exposure. About the study: Epicutaneous patch tests delivered 0.01% DPC to the upper back, with evaluation at 6 days.

TCRdb redid the calling of the RACE reads with MiXCR, one entry per CDR3 protein. The sample holds 300,000 to 400,000 distinct CDR3 sequences; around 7% are singletons and the top ten take around 8.2%. This clonotype came up a few times. CDR3 length equals 17 residues. V shed 0 bases and J shed 0 bases, with 9 bases lying between them. The germline V gene has CDR1 SEHNR and CDR2 FQNEAQ (reference sequence). The time point was: patch test 1, 2 weeks after DPC sensitization. Regarding treatment: therapeutic diphenylcyclopropenone sensitization with weekly scalp DPC. Material: whole blood, obtained in connection with sensitization to the hapten diphenylcyclopropenone (DPC). This chain links TRBV7-9 with TRBJ2-6; D may be TRBD1 (5 bases). The source of this sequence is a woman aged 18-29 years with alopecia areata. Some clones in this sample may be carry-over from other donors' samples. The CDR3 DNA follows: TGTGCCAGCAGCTTAGCGGCAGACAGCTCTGGGGCCAACGTCCTGACTTTC. Protein: CASSLAADSSGANVLTF.